This T cell receptor (beta chain) was identified in a study of blood T cell repertoires in COVID-19. Study-level background: From the United States, Italy and Spain came samples of acute and convalescent COVID-19.

Here immunoSEQ multiplex PCR was the method, and the copy in TCRdb shows in-frame clones only, minus some. The sample lists 380,000 or so clones; 88% were seen once. V lost 3 bases and J lost 1, with 18 bases in between. Germline CDR1 and CDR2: MNHEY and SMNVEV (reference sequence). CDR3 length equals 18 residues. The clonotype was recovered from a woman aged 40-49 years with acute COVID-19. The sequenced sample consisted of PBMCs or T cells enriched from blood (not recorded which). V and J are TRBV27 and TRBJ2-2, with a possible D match to TRBD1 (6 bases). CDR3: CASSLGRGDLLNTGELFF. CDR3 DNA sequence: TGTGCCAGCAGTTTGGGCAGGGGCGACTTACTGAACACCGGGGAGCTGTTTTTT.